The clone carrying this TCR beta chain was picked up a small number of times. The sample originates from a study of beta chain features in type 1 diabetes. The isolated RNA, all of it, was reverse transcribed, so expressed TCRB transcripts were what got sequenced. The data were produced by immunoSEQ multiplex PCR, yet TCRdb's version contains in-frame clones alone and is incomplete. The table shows over 500,000 clones, with 15% to 19% occurring only once. Trimming left V 7 bases short and J 8 bases short, with 17 bases between. There are 13 residues in the CDR3. CDR1 SNHLY and CDR2 FYNNEI come from the germline V gene.

V is TRBV2 and J is TRBJ1-2, with D unclear. The sequenced sample consisted of naive CD4+ T cells from blood. The clonotype was recovered from a man aged 18 to 29 in good health. The CDR3 loop is CASTLVSARGYTF. CDR3 nucleotide sequence: TGTGCCAGCACCTTAGTCTCCGCGAGGGGCTACACCTTC.